This T cell receptor beta chain was documented in a study of blood T cell repertoires in COVID-19. The overall study: From the United States, Italy and Spain came samples of acute and convalescent COVID-19.

Generated by immunoSEQ multiplex PCR, the TCRdb table keeps only in-frame clones and is missing some. The table has about 310,000 clones, around 90% seen once. The germline V gene encodes CDR1 SGHTA and CDR2 FQGNSA. The CDR3 spans 14 residues. V lost 5 bases to trimming and J lost 2 bases, with 13 bases between them. Sequenced input: peripheral blood. The TCR was taken from a man aged 18-30 years with active or convalescent COVID-19. The rearrangement uses TRBV7-2 and TRBJ2-7; maybe TRBD1 (5 bases). CDR3 sequence: CASSATVSTYEQYF. The CDR3 DNA is TGTGCCAGCAGCGCGACAGTTTCTACCTACGAGCAGTACTTC. The full variable domain, rest sourced from reference TRBV7-2 and TRBJ2-7, is GAGVSQSPSNKVTEKGKDVELRCDPISGHTALYWYRQSLGQGLEFLIYFQGNSAPDKSGLPSDRFSAERTGGSVSTLTIQRTQQEDSAVYLCASSATVSTYEQYFGPGTRLTVT.